This TCR beta chain is drawn from a study of cytomegalovirus exposure and HLA in healthy donors. The wider study: Earlier, 100 million to 120 million unique TCR beta sequences were recovered from 200 million or so T cells by an analysis.

In regard to this clone: The antigen remains unidentified.

Germline CDR1 and CDR2: SSHAT and FNYEAQ (reference sequence). V dropped 5 bases and J dropped 3 bases, with 14 bases sitting between them. This CDR3 has 14 amino acids. The study's findings and limits: TCR beta chains associated with HLA were, in a later analysis, more clonally expanded than equally common others.

In the PCR, 60 Vbeta and 13 Jbeta primers were used. Clones were sequenced by immunoSEQ multiplex PCR, and TCRdb holds only the in-frame ones, with some missing. Counted here are under 200,000 clones, roughly 76% occurring once; the ten biggest clones make up about 13%. V is TRBV7-7 and J is TRBJ2-7; a weak D match, TRBD2 (5 bases). Sequenced material: PBMCs. The TCR comes from a woman in her forties or fifties in good health and CMV-seronegative. CDR3 protein: CASSPDSLGYEQYF. The CDR3 nucleotides read TGTGCCAGCAGCCCGGACTCCCTAGGCTACGAGCAGTACTTC.